The present T cell receptor beta chain was sequenced within a study of T cell changes during pregnancy in multiple sclerosis. TCRdb's copy holds only in-frame clones and misses some; the assay was immunoSEQ multiplex PCR. The sample has some 110,000 clones; 80% to 95% are singletons. Germline V CDR1 and CDR2: LNHDA, SQIVND (reference sequence). Trimming removed 5 bases from V and 3 bases from J, with 14 bases in between. There are 15 residues in the CDR3. This clone was seen only a few times. The rearrangement uses TRBV19 and TRBJ1-5; D not certain. The sample here was peripheral blood, taken in the third trimester of pregnancy. The clonotype comes from a female donor with multiple sclerosis, enrolled in a pregnancy study. Here the CDR3 reads CASSPRYANNQPQHF. As DNA, the CDR3 is TGTGCCAGTAGTCCCCGATACGCTAACAATCAGCCCCAGCATTTT.